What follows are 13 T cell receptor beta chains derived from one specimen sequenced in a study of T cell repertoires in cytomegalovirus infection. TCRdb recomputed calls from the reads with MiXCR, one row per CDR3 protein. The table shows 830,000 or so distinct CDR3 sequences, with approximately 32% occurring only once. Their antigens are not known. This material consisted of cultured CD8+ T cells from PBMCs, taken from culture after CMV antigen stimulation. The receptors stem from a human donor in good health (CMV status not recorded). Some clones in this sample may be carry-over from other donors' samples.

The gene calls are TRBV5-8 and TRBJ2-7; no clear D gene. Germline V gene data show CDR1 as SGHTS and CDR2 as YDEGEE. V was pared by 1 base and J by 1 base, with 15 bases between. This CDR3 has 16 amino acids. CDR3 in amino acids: CASSLRTAEISYEQYF. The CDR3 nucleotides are TGTGCCAGCAGCTTGAGAACGGCAGAAATTTCCTACGAGCAGTACTTC.

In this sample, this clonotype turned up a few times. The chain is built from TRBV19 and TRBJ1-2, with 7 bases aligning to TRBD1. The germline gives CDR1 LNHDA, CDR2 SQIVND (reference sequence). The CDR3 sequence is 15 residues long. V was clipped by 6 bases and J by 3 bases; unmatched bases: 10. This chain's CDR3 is CASREPGQPHYGYTF. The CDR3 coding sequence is TGTGCCAGTAGAGAACCGGGACAGCCCCACTATGGCTACACCTTC.

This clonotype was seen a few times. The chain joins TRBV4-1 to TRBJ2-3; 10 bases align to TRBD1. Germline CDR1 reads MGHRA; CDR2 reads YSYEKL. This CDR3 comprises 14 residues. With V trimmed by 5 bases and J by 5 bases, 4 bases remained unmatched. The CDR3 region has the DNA TGCGCCAGCAGCTCCGGACAGGGGGGAGATACGCAGTATTTT. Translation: CASSSGQGGDTQYF.

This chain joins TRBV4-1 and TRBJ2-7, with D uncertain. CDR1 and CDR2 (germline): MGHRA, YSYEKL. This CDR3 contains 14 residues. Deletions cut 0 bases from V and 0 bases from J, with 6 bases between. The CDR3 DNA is TGCGCCAGCAGCCAAGAATGGACCTCCTACGAGCAGTACTTC. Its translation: CASSQEWTSYEQYF.

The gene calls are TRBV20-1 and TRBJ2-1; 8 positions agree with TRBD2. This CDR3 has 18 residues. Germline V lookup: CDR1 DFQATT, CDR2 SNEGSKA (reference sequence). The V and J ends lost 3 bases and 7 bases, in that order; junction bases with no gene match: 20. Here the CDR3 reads CSASRRGLAGRIVNEQFF. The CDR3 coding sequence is TGCAGTGCTAGTAGGCGGGGTTTAGCGGGGAGGATAGTGAATGAGCAGTTCTTC.

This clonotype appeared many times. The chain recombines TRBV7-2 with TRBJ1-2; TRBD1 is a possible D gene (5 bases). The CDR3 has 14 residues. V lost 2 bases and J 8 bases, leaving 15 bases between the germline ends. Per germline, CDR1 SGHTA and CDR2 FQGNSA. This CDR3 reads CASSLRRARDGYTF. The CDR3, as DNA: TGTGCCAGCAGCTTACGCAGGGCGAGGGACGGCTACACCTTC.

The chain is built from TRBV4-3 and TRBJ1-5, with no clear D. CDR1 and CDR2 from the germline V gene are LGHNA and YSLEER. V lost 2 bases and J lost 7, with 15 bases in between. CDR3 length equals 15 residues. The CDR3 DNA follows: TGCGCCAGCAGCCAATCCGGGAGCTACAACCAGCCCCAGCATTTT. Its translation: CASSQSGSYNQPQHF.

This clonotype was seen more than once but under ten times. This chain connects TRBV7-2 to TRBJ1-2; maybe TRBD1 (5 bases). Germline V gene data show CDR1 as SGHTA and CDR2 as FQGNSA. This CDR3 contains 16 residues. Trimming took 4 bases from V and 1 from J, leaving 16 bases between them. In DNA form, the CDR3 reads TGTGCCAGCAGCTCCAGGGAGGGACGGATTAACTATGGCTACACCTTC. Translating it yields CASSSREGRINYGYTF.

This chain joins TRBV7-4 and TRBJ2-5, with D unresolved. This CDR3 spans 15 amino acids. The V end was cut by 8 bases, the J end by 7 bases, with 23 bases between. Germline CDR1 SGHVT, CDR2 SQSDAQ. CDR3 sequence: CASSIIPLREGTQYF. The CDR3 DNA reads TGTGCCAGCTCGATTATTCCCCTTAGAGAAGGGACCCAGTACTTC.

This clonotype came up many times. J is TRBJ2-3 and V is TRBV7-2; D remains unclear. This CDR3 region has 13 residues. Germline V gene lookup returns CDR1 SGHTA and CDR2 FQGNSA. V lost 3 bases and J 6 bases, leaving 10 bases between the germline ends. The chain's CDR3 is CASSLAPGDTQYF. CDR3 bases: TGTGCCAGCAGCTTGGCCCCTGGGGATACGCAGTATTTT.

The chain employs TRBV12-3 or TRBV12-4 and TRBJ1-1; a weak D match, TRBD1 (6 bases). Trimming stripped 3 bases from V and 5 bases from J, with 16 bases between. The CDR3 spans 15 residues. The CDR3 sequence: CASSFEGDPRTEAFF. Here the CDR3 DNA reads TGTGCCAGCAGTTTTGAGGGGGACCCCAGGACTGAAGCTTTCTTT.

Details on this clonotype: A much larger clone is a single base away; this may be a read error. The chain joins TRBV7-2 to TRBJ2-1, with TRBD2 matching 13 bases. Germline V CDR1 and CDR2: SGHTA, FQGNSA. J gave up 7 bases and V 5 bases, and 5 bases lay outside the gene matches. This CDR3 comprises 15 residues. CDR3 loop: CTSSQLAGGPNEQFF. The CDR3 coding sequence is TGTACCAGCAGCCAACTAGCGGGGGGGCCTAATGAGCAGTTCTTC.

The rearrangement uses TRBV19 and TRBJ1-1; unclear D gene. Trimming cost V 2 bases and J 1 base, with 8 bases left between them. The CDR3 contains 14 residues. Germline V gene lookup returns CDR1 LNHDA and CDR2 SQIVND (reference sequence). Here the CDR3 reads CASSIRRPNTEAFF. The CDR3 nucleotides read TGTGCCAGTAGTATAAGAAGGCCGAACACTGAAGCTTTCTTT.